What follows are 12 T cell receptor beta chains derived from one specimen sequenced in a study of T-cell memory formation after mild COVID-19. Each CDR3 protein is one row after TCRdb ran MiXCR on the 5' RACE reads. The sample lists roughly 600,000 distinct CDR3 sequences; approximately 18% were seen once. Sequenced sample: PBMCs or a T cell subset sorted from them (not recorded which). The receptors were gathered from an adult woman who had mild COVID-19 (a few samples of this study predate the infection). Cell type and time point are not known.

This clonotype was counted a few times. J is TRBJ2-7 and V is TRBV12-3 or TRBV12-4; a possible D gene is TRBD1 (5 bases). The V and J ends lost 1 base and 6 bases respectively, with 13 bases between them. The CDR3 spans 14 residues. The CDR3 loop reads CASSLGPGASEQYF. The CDR3, as DNA: TGTGCCAGCAGTTTAGGACCTGGGGCTAGCGAGCAGTACTTC.

CDR3 DNA sequence: TGTGCCAGCAGTTACTCCCCTGGACTAGCGGGGGGGCTGTGGTCCGATACGCAGTATTTT. Translation: CASSYSPGLAGGLWSDTQYF. The genes are TRBV6-5 and TRBJ2-3; 15 bases align to TRBD2. CDR1 and CDR2 from the germline V gene are MNHEY and SVGAGI. Trimming took 0 bases from V and 6 from J; bases not matched to a gene: 13. The length of the CDR3 is 20 residues.

The chain couples TRBV29-1 to TRBJ2-5; D may be TRBD1 (5 bases). Trimming took 8 bases from V and 3 from J, leaving 16 bases between them. The CDR3 is made up of 13 amino acids. Germline CDR1 and CDR2: SQVTM and ANQGSEA. The CDR3 DNA is TGCAGCTTGGACACATTGAATAAAGAGACCCAGTACTTC. Protein sequence: CSLDTLNKETQYF.

This clonotype has a handful of counts. This chain links TRBV4-1 with TRBJ1-2; D not resolved. Trimming took 0 bases from V and 2 from J, leaving 10 bases between them. The CDR3 sequence is 15 residues long. CDR1 and CDR2 (germline): MGHRA, YSYEKL. CDR3 residues: CASSQDLAANYGYTF. Written as DNA, the CDR3 is TGCGCCAGCAGCCAAGATCTGGCCGCGAACTATGGCTACACCTTC.

This clonotype was seen more than once but under ten times. V gene TRBV6-2 or TRBV6-3 combines with J gene TRBJ2-4, with a tentative D call TRBD2 (6 bases). The germline CDR1 and CDR2 sequences are MNHEY and SVGEGT. This CDR3 is built from 13 residues. Trimming cost V 6 bases and J 4 bases, with 10 bases left between them. CDR3 loop: CASRVGGKNIQYF. For the CDR3, the DNA is TGTGCCAGCAGGGTGGGGGGAAAAAACATTCAGTACTTC.

In this sample, this clonotype turned up a few times. The rearrangement links TRBV5-1 to TRBJ2-2, with TRBD1 identical over 8 bases. The length of the CDR3 is 16 residues. Germline loops: CDR1 SGHRS, CDR2 YFSETQ. V lost 1 base to trimming and J lost 4 bases; unmatched junction nucleotides: 6. CDR3 protein: CASSLSGQGSTGELFF. The CDR3 coding sequence is TGCGCCAGCAGCTTGTCCGGACAGGGTAGCACCGGGGAGCTGTTTTTT.

This clonotype was found once. The chain links TRBV20-1 to TRBJ2-5; 7 bases are a match to TRBD2. The germline V gene has CDR1 DFQATT and CDR2 SNEGSKA (reference sequence). V lost 4 bases and J lost 3; bases outside the gene matches: 8. This CDR3 contains 14 residues. CDR3 protein: CSATTSYPKETQYF. Written as DNA, the CDR3 is TGCAGTGCTACGACTAGCTATCCGAAAGAGACCCAGTACTTC.

The chain's CDR3 is CSARQGAIGYTF. In DNA, the CDR3 is TGCAGTGCTAGACAGGGGGCGATTGGCTACACCTTC. The rearrangement uses TRBV20-1 and TRBJ1-2; 8 bases are shared with TRBD1. The V segment lost 2 bases and the J segment 7 bases; nucleotides outside the gene matches: 3. The CDR3 loop spans 12 amino acids. Germline V gene lookup returns CDR1 DFQATT and CDR2 SNEGSKA (reference sequence).

The chain combines TRBV29-1 with TRBJ1-1; perhaps TRBD1 as D (6 bases). The CDR3 consists of 16 residues. Trimming shortened V by 0 bases and J by 3 bases, and 17 bases separated the two germline ends. CDR1 and CDR2 from the germline V gene are SQVTM and ANQGSEA. CDR3 in DNA: TGCAGCGTTGAAGATTGGGGTGATCCAGGGGACACTGAAGCTTTCTTT. Its protein is CSVEDWGDPGDTEAFF.

This clonotype was seen a few times. V usage is TRBV5-1 and J usage is TRBJ1-2; unclear D gene. Deletions cut 4 bases from V and 1 base from J, with 14 bases between. Germline V gene data show CDR1 as SGHRS and CDR2 as YFSETQ. The CDR3 runs to 15 residues. CDR3 region: CASSPQAGDNYGYTF. DNA of the CDR3: TGCGCCAGCAGCCCTCAAGCTGGGGATAACTATGGCTACACCTTC. Looking up the rest from reference TRBV5-1 and TRBJ1-2 gives the full variable domain: KAGVTQTPRYLIKTRGQQVTLSCSPISGHRSVSWYQQTPGQGLQFLFEYFSETQRNKGNFPGRFSGRQFSNSRSEMNVSTLELGDSALYLCASSPQAGDNYGYTFGSGTRLTVV.

The J gene is TRBJ2-7, the V gene TRBV11-2; no definite D call. The ends were cut back, 5 bases at V and 0 bases at J, with 8 bases in the middle. Germline CDR1 reads SGHAT; CDR2 reads FQNNGV. This CDR3 has 13 amino acids. CDR3 nucleotides: TGTGCCAGCAGCGGGTCCAGCTCCTACGAGCAGTACTTC. It is translated as CASSGSSSYEQYF. Based on the CDR3 plus reference TRBV11-2 and TRBJ2-7, the full variable domain is EAGVAQSPRYKIIEKRQSVAFWCNPISGHATLYWYQQILGQGPKLLIQFQNNGVVDDSQLPKDRFSAERLKGVDSTLKIQPAKLEDSAVYLCASSGSSSYEQYFGPGTRLTVT.

The sample holds a few counts of this clonotype. The chain joins TRBV5-1 to TRBJ2-1, with 12 bases matching TRBD2. Germline values: CDR1 SGHRS, CDR2 YFSETQ. Trimming at V came to 2 bases and at J to 4 bases, leaving 16 bases not matched to a gene. The CDR3 has 20 amino acids. The CDR3 sequence: CASSFPTSLGTSGGYNEQFF. The CDR3 DNA follows: TGCGCCAGCAGCTTCCCGACTTCACTTGGTACTAGCGGGGGGTACAATGAGCAGTTCTTC.